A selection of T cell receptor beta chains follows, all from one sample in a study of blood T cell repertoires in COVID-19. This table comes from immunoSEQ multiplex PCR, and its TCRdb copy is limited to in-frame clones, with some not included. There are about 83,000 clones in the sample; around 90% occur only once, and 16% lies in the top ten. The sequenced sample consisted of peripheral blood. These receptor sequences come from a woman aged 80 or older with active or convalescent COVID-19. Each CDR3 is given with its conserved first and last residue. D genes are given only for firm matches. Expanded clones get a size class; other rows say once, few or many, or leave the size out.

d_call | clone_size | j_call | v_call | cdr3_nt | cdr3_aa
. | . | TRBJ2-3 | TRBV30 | TGTGCCTGGGGTGGTGAGACAAACACAGATACGCAGTATTTT | CAWGGETNTDTQYF
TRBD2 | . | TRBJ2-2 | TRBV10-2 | TGCGCCAGCAGTGACCGGGGGGGCCGCACCGGGGAGCTGTTTTTT | CASSDRGGRTGELFF
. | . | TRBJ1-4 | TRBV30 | TGTGCCTGGAGTGTACTATCAGGAAGGGGGACTAATGAAAAACTGTTTTTT | CAWSVLSGRGTNEKLFF
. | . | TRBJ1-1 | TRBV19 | TGTGCCAGTAGTGAGGGCAGACCGAACACTGAAGCTTTCTTT | CASSEGRPNTEAFF
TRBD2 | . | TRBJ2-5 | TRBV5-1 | TGCGCCAGCAGCTCCGGGGGGGCCCCAGAGACCCAGTACTTC | CASSSGGAPETQYF
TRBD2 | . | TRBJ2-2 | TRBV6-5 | TGTGCCAGCAGTACCGGGACTAGCGACACCGGGGAGCTGTTTTTT | CASSTGTSDTGELFF
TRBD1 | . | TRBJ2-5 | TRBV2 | TGTGCCAGCAGTGTGGGGACAGGGTTACGGGAGACCCAGTACTTC | CASSVGTGLRETQYF
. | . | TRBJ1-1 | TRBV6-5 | TGTGCCAGCAGTTTGATGGGAATGAGCGGTGAAGCTTTCTTT | CASSLMGMSGEAFF
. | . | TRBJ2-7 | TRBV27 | TGTGCCAGCAGTTTAACTTTCGGACATCCCTACGAGCAGTACTTC | CASSLTFGHPYEQYF
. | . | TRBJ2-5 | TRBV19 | TGTGCCAGTACCCGGGACAAGGAGACCCAGTACTTC | CASTRDKETQYF
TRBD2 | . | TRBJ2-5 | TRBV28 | TGTGCCAGCAGTTTAGGACTAGCGGTTCAAGAGACCCAGTACTTC | CASSLGLAVQETQYF
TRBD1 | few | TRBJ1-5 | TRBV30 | TGTGCCTGGAGGGGACAGGGGGCACAGCCCCAGCATTTT | CAWRGQGAQPQHF
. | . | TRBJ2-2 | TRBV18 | TGTGCCAGCTCCCGGGACTTTTCGAACACCGGGGAGCTGTTTTTT | CASSRDFSNTGELFF
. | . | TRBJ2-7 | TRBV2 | TGTGCCAGCCAGGGGACCCGAACCTACGAGCAGTACTTC | CASQGTRTYEQYF
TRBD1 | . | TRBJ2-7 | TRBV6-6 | TGTGCCAGCAGAACCGGGACAGGATCCTACGAGCAGTACTTC | CASRTGTGSYEQYF
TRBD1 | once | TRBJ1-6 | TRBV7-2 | TGTGCCAGCAGCTTACCCTCTCGACAGGGGCGTTATTCACCCCTCCACTTT | CASSLPSRQGRYSPLHF
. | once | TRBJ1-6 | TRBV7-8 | TGTGCCAGCAGCTTAAGGGACAAGAATTCACCCCTCCACTTT | CASSLRDKNSPLHF
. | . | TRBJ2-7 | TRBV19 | TGTGCCAGTAGCGGGGACTCAATTTCGGCCTACGAGCAGTACTTC | CASSGDSISAYEQYF
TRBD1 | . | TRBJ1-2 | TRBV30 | TGTGCCTGGAGTGTAGGGCAGGGGGCTGGCTACACCTTC | CAWSVGQGAGYTF
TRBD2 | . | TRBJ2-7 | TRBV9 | TGTGCCAGCAGCCCCCGGGGAGGTCTAGCGGGGTACGAGCAGTACTTC | CASSPRGGLAGYEQYF